This T cell receptor (beta chain) emerged from a study of blood T cell repertoires in COVID-19. Produced via immunoSEQ multiplex PCR; TCRdb's table is partial and in-frame only. The top ten clones hold 0.7% to 0.8% of a sample with more than 150,000 clones, around 94% of them seen once. This CDR3 comprises 15 residues. CDR1 is MGHRA and CDR2 is YSYEKL in the germline V gene. Trimming cost V 3 bases and J 5 bases; bases outside gene matches: 6. The sequenced sample consisted of peripheral blood. This TCR was recovered from a man aged 25 to 40 with COVID-19, enrolled during active disease. This chain joins TRBV4-1 and TRBJ2-1; 8 bases line up with TRBD2. CDR3 residues: CASSHKVAGHNEQFF. The CDR3 bases are TGCGCCAGCAGCCACAAGGTAGCGGGGCACAATGAGCAGTTCTTC.